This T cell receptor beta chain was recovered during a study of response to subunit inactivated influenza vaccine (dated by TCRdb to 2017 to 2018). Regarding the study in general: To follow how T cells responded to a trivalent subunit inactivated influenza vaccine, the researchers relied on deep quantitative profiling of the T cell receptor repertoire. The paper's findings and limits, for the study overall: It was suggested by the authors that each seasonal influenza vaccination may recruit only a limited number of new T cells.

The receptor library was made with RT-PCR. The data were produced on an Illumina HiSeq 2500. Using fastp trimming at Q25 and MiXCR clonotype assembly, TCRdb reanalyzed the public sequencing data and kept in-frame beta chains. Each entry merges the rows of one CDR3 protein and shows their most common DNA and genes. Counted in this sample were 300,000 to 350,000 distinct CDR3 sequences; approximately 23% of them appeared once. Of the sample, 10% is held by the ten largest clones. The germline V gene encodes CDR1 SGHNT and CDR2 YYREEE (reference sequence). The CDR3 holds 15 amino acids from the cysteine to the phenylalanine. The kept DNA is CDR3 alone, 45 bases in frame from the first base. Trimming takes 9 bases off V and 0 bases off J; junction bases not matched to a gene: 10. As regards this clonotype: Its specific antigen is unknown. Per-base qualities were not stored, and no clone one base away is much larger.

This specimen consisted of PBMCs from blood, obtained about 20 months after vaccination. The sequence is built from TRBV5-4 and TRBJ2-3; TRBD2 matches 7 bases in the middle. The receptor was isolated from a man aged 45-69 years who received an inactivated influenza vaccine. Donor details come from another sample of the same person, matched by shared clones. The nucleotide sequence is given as TGTGCCACTGGAGAAGCGGGGTTAAGCACAGATACGCAGTATTTT. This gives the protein CATGEAGLSTDTQYF.